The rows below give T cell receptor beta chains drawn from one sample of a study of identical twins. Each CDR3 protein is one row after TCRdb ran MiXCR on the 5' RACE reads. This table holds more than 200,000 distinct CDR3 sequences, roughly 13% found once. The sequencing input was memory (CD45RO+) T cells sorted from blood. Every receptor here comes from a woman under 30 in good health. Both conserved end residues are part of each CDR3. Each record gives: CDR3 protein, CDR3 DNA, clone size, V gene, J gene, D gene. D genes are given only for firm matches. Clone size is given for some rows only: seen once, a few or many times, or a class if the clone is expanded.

CDR3aa: CSARDQIDTEAFF
CDR3nt: TGCAGTGCTAGAGACCAAATCGACACTGAAGCTTTCTTT
abundance: .
v_gene: TRBV20-1
j_gene: TRBJ1-1
d_gene: .

CDR3aa: CASSQEPGSYEQYF
CDR3nt: TGCGCCAGCAGCCAAGAACCTGGTTCCTACGAGCAGTACTTC
abundance: many
v_gene: TRBV4-3
j_gene: TRBJ2-7
d_gene: .

CDR3aa: CAWSVLQGPYEQYF
CDR3nt: TGTGCCTGGAGTGTCCTCCAGGGCCCCTACGAGCAGTACTTC
abundance: .
v_gene: TRBV30
j_gene: TRBJ2-7
d_gene: .

CDR3aa: CASSLGSGTAYEKLFF
CDR3nt: TGCGCCAGCAGCTTGGGGAGTGGGACGGCTTATGAAAAACTGTTTTTT
abundance: few
v_gene: TRBV5-1
j_gene: TRBJ1-4
d_gene: .

CDR3aa: CASSPGAGNEQYF
CDR3nt: TGTGCCAGCAGCCCCGGGGCCGGGAACGAGCAGTACTTC
abundance: few
v_gene: TRBV13
j_gene: TRBJ2-7
d_gene: .

CDR3aa: CSAQGLASYEQYF
CDR3nt: TGCAGCGCCCAAGGACTAGCGAGCTACGAGCAGTACTTC
abundance: many
v_gene: TRBV29-1
j_gene: TRBJ2-7
d_gene: TRBD2

CDR3aa: CASSPRLAVAGDEQFF
CDR3nt: TGTGCCAGCAGCCCCCGGCTAGCGGTAGCGGGTGATGAGCAGTTCTTC
abundance: few
v_gene: TRBV7-2
j_gene: TRBJ2-1
d_gene: TRBD2

CDR3aa: CATSSDRVSYEQYF
CDR3nt: TGTGCCACCAGTTCTGACAGGGTTAGCTACGAGCAGTACTTC
abundance: .
v_gene: TRBV15
j_gene: TRBJ2-7
d_gene: TRBD1

CDR3aa: CSARDGKEETQYF
CDR3nt: TGCAGTGCTAGAGATGGAAAGGAAGAGACCCAGTACTTC
abundance: few
v_gene: TRBV20-1
j_gene: TRBJ2-5
d_gene: .

CDR3aa: CASSTGGPDTQYF
CDR3nt: TGTGCCAGCAGCACGGGGGGGCCAGATACGCAGTATTTT
abundance: .
v_gene: TRBV7-2
j_gene: TRBJ2-3
d_gene: TRBD2

CDR3aa: CASGPLAAGGYEQFF
CDR3nt: TGTGCCAGCGGACCATTAGCGGCCGGGGGTTATGAGCAGTTCTTC
abundance: .
v_gene: TRBV11-2
j_gene: TRBJ2-1
d_gene: .

CDR3aa: CSADERNQETQYF
CDR3nt: TGCAGTGCAGACGAGCGGAACCAAGAGACCCAGTACTTC
abundance: few
v_gene: TRBV20-1
j_gene: TRBJ2-5
d_gene: .

CDR3aa: CASSKRLGEGTQYF
CDR3nt: TGTGCCAGTAGTAAGAGACTAGGAGAAGGAACCCAGTACTTC
abundance: .
v_gene: TRBV19
j_gene: TRBJ2-5
d_gene: .

CDR3aa: CSARMIGSGNTIYF
CDR3nt: TGCAGTGCTAGGATGATCGGCTCTGGAAACACCATATATTTT
abundance: .
v_gene: TRBV20-1
j_gene: TRBJ1-3
d_gene: .

CDR3aa: CASSLVRGDGYTF
CDR3nt: TGTGCCAGCAGCTTAGTTAGAGGGGATGGCTACACCTTC
abundance: few
v_gene: TRBV7-9
j_gene: TRBJ1-2
d_gene: .

CDR3aa: CASSLSGQINTGELFF
CDR3nt: TGTGCCAGCAGTTTATCAGGACAGATTAACACCGGGGAGCTGTTTTTT
abundance: few
v_gene: TRBV27
j_gene: TRBJ2-2
d_gene: .

CDR3aa: CASSFSPGSDNEQFF
CDR3nt: TGTGCCAGCAGCTTCTCCCCAGGGAGCGACAATGAGCAGTTCTTC
abundance: few
v_gene: TRBV5-4
j_gene: TRBJ2-1
d_gene: .

CDR3aa: CSASVGAWNEQFF
CDR3nt: TGCAGTGCTAGTGTGGGGGCTTGGAATGAGCAGTTCTTC
abundance: .
v_gene: TRBV20-1
j_gene: TRBJ2-1
d_gene: .

CDR3aa: CAWSVGGARHEQYF
CDR3nt: TGTGCCTGGAGTGTGGGGGGGGCAAGACACGAGCAGTACTTC
abundance: .
v_gene: TRBV30
j_gene: TRBJ2-7
d_gene: .

CDR3aa: CSARVVLYGYTF
CDR3nt: TGCAGTGCTAGAGTCGTACTGTATGGCTACACCTTC
abundance: .
v_gene: TRBV20-1
j_gene: TRBJ1-2
d_gene: .

CDR3aa: CAISTTGGDTGELFF
CDR3nt: TGTGCCATCAGTACTACAGGTGGCGACACCGGGGAGCTGTTTTTT
abundance: few
v_gene: TRBV10-3
j_gene: TRBJ2-2
d_gene: .

CDR3aa: CASSLGGRDEQFF
CDR3nt: TGTGCCAGCAGCTTGGGCGGGAGGGATGAGCAGTTCTTC
abundance: many
v_gene: TRBV5-5
j_gene: TRBJ2-1
d_gene: TRBD2

CDR3aa: CAISANQGGFVEAFF
CDR3nt: TGTGCCATCAGTGCAAACCAGGGTGGTTTTGTTGAAGCTTTCTTT
abundance: .
v_gene: TRBV10-3
j_gene: TRBJ1-1
d_gene: .

CDR3aa: CASSPPRGSSGGAEFF
CDR3nt: TGTGCCAGCAGTCCTCCCAGGGGGAGTAGCGGGGGGGCAGAGTTCTTC
abundance: few
v_gene: TRBV28
j_gene: TRBJ2-1
d_gene: TRBD2

CDR3aa: CASSQGTSANMGETQYF
CDR3nt: TGTGCCAGCAGCCAAGGGACGAGCGCCAATATGGGAGAGACCCAGTACTTC
abundance: few
v_gene: TRBV3-1
j_gene: TRBJ2-5
d_gene: .

CDR3aa: CASTGTSGRGQKRETQYF
CDR3nt: TGCGCCAGCACCGGGACTAGCGGGAGAGGCCAGAAGAGAGAGACCCAGTACTTC
abundance: .
v_gene: TRBV23-1
j_gene: TRBJ2-5
d_gene: TRBD2

CDR3aa: CASSQDPGFGELFF
CDR3nt: TGCGCCAGCAGCCAAGATCCGGGTTTCGGGGAGCTGTTTTTT
abundance: many
v_gene: TRBV4-3
j_gene: TRBJ2-2
d_gene: .

CDR3aa: CASTLFLRRPQSTEAFF
CDR3nt: TGTGCCAGCACCCTTTTTTTAAGAAGGCCTCAGAGCACTGAAGCTTTCTTT
abundance: few
v_gene: TRBV7-2
j_gene: TRBJ1-1
d_gene: .

CDR3aa: CAIRTSATDTQYF
CDR3nt: TGTGCCATTAGGACTAGCGCCACAGATACGCAGTATTTT
abundance: few
v_gene: TRBV10-3
j_gene: TRBJ2-3
d_gene: TRBD2

CDR3aa: CAISREYEQYF
CDR3nt: TGTGCCATCAGCAGGGAGTACGAGCAGTACTTC
abundance: .
v_gene: TRBV10-3
j_gene: TRBJ2-7
d_gene: .

CDR3aa: CASSFPRNEQFF
CDR3nt: TGTGCCAGCAGCTTCCCTCGAAATGAGCAGTTCTTC
abundance: many
v_gene: TRBV5-6
j_gene: TRBJ2-1
d_gene: .

CDR3aa: CASSAHADSEQYF
CDR3nt: TGTGCCAGCAGCGCGCACGCGGATTCCGAGCAGTACTTC
abundance: .
v_gene: TRBV7-2
j_gene: TRBJ2-7
d_gene: .

CDR3aa: CSARYGASNQPQHF
CDR3nt: TGCAGTGCTAGGTATGGGGCCTCCAATCAGCCCCAGCATTTT
abundance: few
v_gene: TRBV20-1
j_gene: TRBJ1-5
d_gene: .

CDR3aa: CASSPGGGEAFF
CDR3nt: TGTGCCAGCAGCCCAGGGGGAGGGGAAGCTTTCTTT
abundance: few
v_gene: TRBV7-9
j_gene: TRBJ1-1
d_gene: TRBD1

CDR3aa: CASSSGAGGDNEQFF
CDR3nt: TGCGCCAGCAGTTCTGGAGCGGGAGGGGACAATGAGCAGTTCTTC
abundance: .
v_gene: TRBV4-1
j_gene: TRBJ2-1
d_gene: TRBD2

CDR3aa: CASSLELTAGTEAFF
CDR3nt: TGCGCCAGCAGCTTGGAGTTAACAGCGGGCACTGAAGCTTTCTTT
abundance: .
v_gene: TRBV5-1
j_gene: TRBJ1-1
d_gene: .

CDR3aa: CASSLRSGRGEQYF
CDR3nt: TGCGCCAGCAGCTTGCGGAGCGGGAGAGGCGAGCAGTACTTC
abundance: .
v_gene: TRBV5-1
j_gene: TRBJ2-7
d_gene: TRBD2

CDR3aa: CSAAGLAGVGSYNEQFF
CDR3nt: TGCAGTGCTGCGGGACTAGCGGGGGTAGGCTCCTACAATGAGCAGTTCTTC
abundance: once
v_gene: TRBV20-1
j_gene: TRBJ2-1
d_gene: TRBD2

CDR3aa: CASSQDRGNEQFF
CDR3nt: TGTGCCAGCAGCCAAGATAGAGGGAATGAGCAGTTCTTC
abundance: few
v_gene: TRBV3-1
j_gene: TRBJ2-1
d_gene: .

CDR3aa: CAISPNLVVSNEKLFF
CDR3nt: TGTGCCATCAGTCCAAACCTAGTAGTGTCTAATGAAAAACTGTTTTTT
abundance: many
v_gene: TRBV10-3
j_gene: TRBJ1-4
d_gene: .

CDR3aa: CASSPATDNYGYTF
CDR3nt: TGTGCCAGCTCACCGGCGACAGATAACTATGGCTACACCTTC
abundance: .
v_gene: TRBV18
j_gene: TRBJ1-2
d_gene: .

CDR3aa: CASSLLADSPLHF
CDR3nt: TGCGCCAGCAGTTTACTGGCGGACTCACCCCTCCACTTT
abundance: .
v_gene: TRBV5-1
j_gene: TRBJ1-6
d_gene: .

CDR3aa: CSAHKGSVADTQYF
CDR3nt: TGCAGCGCCCACAAAGGCTCTGTAGCAGATACGCAGTATTTT
abundance: .
v_gene: TRBV29-1
j_gene: TRBJ2-3
d_gene: .

CDR3aa: CASSFSQAGYTF
CDR3nt: TGTGCCAGCAGTTTTTCCCAGGCTGGCTACACCTTC
abundance: .
v_gene: TRBV12-3/TRBV12-4
j_gene: TRBJ1-2
d_gene: .

CDR3aa: CASSFQAGGSTDTQYF
CDR3nt: TGCGCCAGCAGCTTTCAAGCGGGAGGGAGCACAGATACGCAGTATTTT
abundance: .
v_gene: TRBV5-1
j_gene: TRBJ2-3
d_gene: TRBD2

CDR3aa: CASRSALNTEAFF
CDR3nt: TGTGCCAGCAGATCTGCCTTGAACACTGAAGCTTTCTTT
abundance: .
v_gene: TRBV2
j_gene: TRBJ1-1
d_gene: .

CDR3aa: CSGPRGVNTEAFF
CDR3nt: TGCAGTGGACCTCGTGGGGTTAACACTGAAGCTTTCTTT
abundance: few
v_gene: TRBV20-1
j_gene: TRBJ1-1
d_gene: .

CDR3aa: CASSLGPEGRADTQYF
CDR3nt: TGTGCCAGCAGCTTAGGACCAGAGGGGAGAGCAGATACGCAGTATTTT
abundance: .
v_gene: TRBV11-3
j_gene: TRBJ2-3
d_gene: .

CDR3aa: CASSTSDRNYGYTF
CDR3nt: TGCGCCAGCAGCACCAGTGACAGAAACTATGGCTACACCTTC
abundance: .
v_gene: TRBV5-1
j_gene: TRBJ1-2
d_gene: .

CDR3aa: CASSSIGGSVAAFF
CDR3nt: TGTGCCAGCAGCTCCATTGGGGGTTCGGTTGCAGCTTTCTTT
abundance: .
v_gene: TRBV7-2
j_gene: TRBJ1-1
d_gene: .

CDR3aa: CASSNLWSLGNEQYF
CDR3nt: TGTGCCAGCAGCAATCTGTGGTCACTAGGGAATGAGCAGTACTTC
abundance: .
v_gene: TRBV21-1
j_gene: TRBJ2-7
d_gene: .

CDR3aa: CASMGSSYNEQFF
CDR3nt: TGTGCCAGCATGGGGAGCTCCTACAATGAGCAGTTCTTC
abundance: .
v_gene: TRBV12-3/TRBV12-4
j_gene: TRBJ2-1
d_gene: .